What follows is one TCR beta chain and its context. The data were produced by immunoSEQ multiplex PCR, yet TCRdb's version contains in-frame clones alone and is incomplete. The sample consists of about 36,000 clones, roughly 84% of them appearing once. The sample is drawn from a study of PD-L1 blockade in urothelial cancer. Time point meaning: peripheral blood 6 weeks after treatment start. The CDR3 spans 17 residues. CDR1 GTSNPN and CDR2 SVGIG come from the germline V gene (reference sequence). The ends were cut back, 0 bases at V and 2 bases at J, with 17 bases in the middle. Sequences were derived from PBMCs, sampled around atezolizumab (anti-PD-L1) treatment. This rearrangement joins TRBV30 to TRBJ2-1; tentative D call: TRBD2 (5 bases). This TCR was recovered from a middle-aged man with urothelial cancer. The CDR3 DNA is TGTGCCTGGAGTGTACTAGAGGGTCTTAGGGCCTACAATGAGCAGTTCTTC. Its protein is CAWSVLEGLRAYNEQFF.